The 3 T cell receptor beta chains presented below share a single source sample, sequenced in a study of Ad26.COV2.S vaccination and SARS-CoV-2 variants. Stated treatment: about 20 received Ad26.COV2.S at low or high dose, single or two shots; 5 received placebo; per-sample allocation not given. Each sample was drawn 63 days after the first injection (of vaccine or placebo). Using immunoSEQ multiplex PCR, the repertoire was profiled, and TCRdb retains in-frame clones only, with some absent. Of around 270,000 clones in the sample, 87% were seen once. The sequencing here drew on peripheral blood, taken in a trial of Ad26.COV2.S vaccine versus placebo. The receptors come from a person aged 18-65 years who received the Ad26.COV2.S COVID-19 vaccine or a placebo.

The CDR3 reads CASSSGELKSEKLFF. The CDR3 DNA reads as TGCGCCAGCAGCTCCGGGGAATTGAAAAGTGAAAAACTGTTTTTT. The chain employs TRBV5-1 and TRBJ1-4; the D is unclear. Trimming removed 3 bases at V and 7 bases at J, with 16 bases between. Germline CDR1 reads SGHRS; CDR2 reads YFSETQ. The CDR3 extends over 15 amino acids. Combining the CDR3 with reference TRBV5-1 and TRBJ1-4 gives the whole variable domain KAGVTQTPRYLIKTRGQQVTLSCSPISGHRSVSWYQQTPGQGLQFLFEYFSETQRNKGNFPGRFSGRQFSNSRSEMNVSTLELGDSALYLCASSSGELKSEKLFFGSGTQLSVL.

This clone appeared a few times. The V gene is TRBV11-3, the J gene TRBJ2-1, with 7 bases identical to TRBD1. The germline V gene encodes CDR1 SGHNT and CDR2 YENEEA. V gave up 5 bases and J gave up 1 base; unmatched junction bases: 8. The CDR3 runs to 16 residues. CDR3 residues: CASSPRTGGSYNEQFF. The DNA for the CDR3 is TGTGCCAGCAGCCCCAGGACAGGAGGATCCTACAATGAGCAGTTCTTC. The variable domain in full, with the rest retrieved from reference TRBV11-3 and TRBJ2-1, is EAGVVQSPRYKIIEKKQPVAFWCNPISGHNTLYWYLQNLGQGPELLIRYENEEAVDDSQLPKDRFSAERLKGVDSTLKIQPAELGDSAVYLCASSPRTGGSYNEQFFGPGTRLTVL.

V gene TRBV4-2 combines with J gene TRBJ2-3, with 12 bases fitting TRBD2. The V gene end was trimmed by 0 bases and the J gene end by 5 bases; junction bases not matched to a gene: 6. The germline gives CDR1 LGHNA, CDR2 YNFKEQ. This CDR3 is built from 17 residues. The CDR3 spells CASSQDSLAGGRDTQYF. CDR3 DNA: TGTGCCAGCAGCCAAGATAGTCTAGCGGGGGGGCGAGATACGCAGTATTTT.